This TCR beta chain derives from a study of post-analysis software for immune sequencing data. Note on this clonotype: Antigen specificity is unknown. A junction end diverges from the germline sequence, so it may reflect a read error.

Study-level results: Four to six TRBV segments, including TRBV5-6, TRBV5-1 and TRBV20-1, were more frequent in patients than controls.

Incorporated into the TCR beta cDNA libraries were unique molecular identifiers, which served to reduce PCR and sequencing biases. TCRdb recomputed calls from the PCR reads with MiXCR, one row per CDR3 protein. The data hold around 200,000 distinct CDR3 sequences, with approximately 29% observed a single time. In germline, CDR1 is LGHNA, CDR2 YNFKEQ. This CDR3 is built from 16 residues. The sample consisted of blood. The receptor comes from a girl aged 2 to 17 with multiple sclerosis. The chain is built from TRBV4-2 and TRBJ2-1; D may correspond to TRBD1 or TRBD2 (6 bases each). This CDR3 reads CTSSQDKGGSYNEQFF. CDR3 DNA sequence: TGTACCAGCAGCCAAGATAAGGGGGGATCCTACAATGAGCAGTTCTTC.